These 14 T cell receptor beta chains were sequenced from one sample in a study of T cells in Graves' hyperthyroidism and ophthalmopathy. The CDR3 regions of TCR beta were amplified from RNA transcripts. When the TCR CDR3 underwent first-round RT-PCR, the HTBI primer set was used. From the multiplex PCR reads, TCRdb called clonotypes with MiXCR, one entry per CDR3 protein. The profile shows some 400,000 distinct CDR3 sequences, approximately 13% of them singletons. The sample taken for sequencing was blood. The source of these receptors is a man aged 30 to 45 with Graves' hyperthyroidism that later progressed to Graves' ophthalmopathy.

The rearrangement uses TRBV19 and TRBJ1-2; 8 nucleotides align to TRBD1. Germline loops: CDR1 LNHDA, CDR2 SQIVND (reference sequence). The V segment lost 6 bases and the J segment 6 bases; nucleotides outside the gene matches: 3. The CDR3 has 12 amino acids. The DNA for the CDR3 is TGTGCCAGTAGCCCACAGGGGGATGGCTACACCTTC. This encodes CASSPQGDGYTF.

The rearrangement links TRBV20-1 to TRBJ2-3; no firm D call. Looked up from germline, CDR1 is DFQATT and CDR2 is SNEGSKA (reference sequence). V lost 1 base and J 4 bases, leaving 12 bases between the germline ends. The CDR3 covers 14 residues. CDR3 region: CSARAFRLADTQYF. In DNA form, the CDR3 reads TGCAGTGCTAGAGCTTTCCGATTAGCAGATACGCAGTATTTT.

This clonotype showed up just once. V usage is TRBV4-1 and J usage is TRBJ1-5; the D gene is possibly TRBD1 (5 bases). Trimming left V 0 bases short and J 2 bases short, with 8 bases between. CDR3 length: 15 amino acids. From germline, CDR1 is MGHRA and CDR2 YSYEKL. CDR3 sequence (DNA): TGCGCCAGCAGCCAAGATCAAGGGGGCAATCAGCCCCAGCATTTT. Translation gives CASSQDQGGNQPQHF.

This clonotype has a count of ten or more. This chain uses TRBV6-1 with TRBJ1-2, with 9 bases that match TRBD1. The CDR3 consists of 17 residues. The junction had 15 bases not matched to a gene; V was cut back by 5 bases and J by 5 bases. Germline CDR1 and CDR2: MNHNS and SASEGT. CDR3 sequence: CASSTGGWTGERYGYTF. As DNA, the CDR3 is TGTGCCAGCAGTACAGGAGGATGGACAGGGGAACGTTATGGCTACACCTTC.

This clonotype was detected many times. V usage is TRBV10-3 and J usage is TRBJ1-4; D not resolved. Germline CDR1 is ENHRY and CDR2 is SYGVKD. The CDR3 has 14 residues. Between the trimmed V and J ends, which lost 3 bases and 6 bases, there was a span of 11 bases. CDR3 sequence: CAISDGRMDEKLFF. CDR3 sequence (DNA): TGTGCCATCAGTGATGGACGGATGGATGAAAAACTGTTTTTT.

This clonotype was detected only a few times. The chain has TRBV6-1 and TRBJ2-1, with D tentatively TRBD1 (5 bases). The CDR3 contains 13 residues. Germline CDR1 MNHNS, CDR2 SASEGT. The germline V and J ends were trimmed by 6 bases and 5 bases, with 11 bases remaining between them. The CDR3 DNA sequence: TGTGCCAGCAGCGCGGACACCCACAATGAGCAGTTCTTC. It encodes CASSADTHNEQFF.

This clonotype was recorded a few times. This chain joins TRBV7-8 and TRBJ2-3; D is unresolved. This CDR3 contains 14 residues. Germline CDR1 SGHVS, CDR2 FQNEAQ. Trimming took 1 base from V and 6 from J, leaving 11 bases between them. The CDR3 DNA sequence: TGTGCCAGCAGCTTAGTGGCAGCGAGGGATACGCAGTATTTT. Its translation: CASSLVAARDTQYF.

This clonotype showed up many times. The chain couples TRBV25-1 to TRBJ1-1; D is possibly TRBD1 (5 bases). Germline V gives CDR1 MGHDK, CDR2 SYGVNS. Trimming removed 4 bases from V and 3 bases from J, with 12 bases in between. This CDR3 is 14 amino acids long. The CDR3 reads CASSGWGRDTEAFF. The CDR3 nucleotides read TGTGCCAGCAGTGGTTGGGGCAGGGACACTGAAGCTTTCTTT.

This clonotype occurred a few times. The V call is TRBV6-5, the J call TRBJ2-7, with D possibly TRBD2 on 7 matching bases. Trimming left V 6 bases short and J 6 bases short, with 21 bases between. Germline values: CDR1 MNHEY, CDR2 SVGAGI. The CDR3 contains 15 residues. CDR3 in amino acids: CASRGGARGAIEQYF. The CDR3, as DNA: TGTGCCAGCAGGGGAGGGGCGAGGGGGGCCATCGAGCAGTACTTC.

In its sample, this clonotype was seen many times. The chain recombines TRBV11-3 with TRBJ1-1; 7 bases align to TRBD1. The CDR3 extends over 13 amino acids. With 0 bases clipped from V and 9 bases from J, the junction kept 4 bases outside the gene matches. The V gene's germline CDR1 is SGHNT and CDR2 YENEEA. The CDR3 spells CASSLDSGQKAFF. Here the CDR3 DNA reads TGTGCCAGCAGCTTAGATTCGGGACAGAAAGCTTTCTTT.

This clonotype was seen many times. The chain uses TRBV28 and TRBJ2-3; possibly TRBD2 for D (6 bases). V was shortened by 2 bases and J by 5 bases, with 17 bases between the two germline ends. Germline V gene data show CDR1 as MDHEN and CDR2 as SYDVKM. The CDR3 loop spans 16 amino acids. The CDR3 DNA follows: TGTGCCAGCAGTTTAACGCGGGGACCACCAGTAGATACGCAGTATTTT. Translation gives CASSLTRGPPVDTQYF.

This clonotype was picked up many times. The CDR3 spells CASSLGASPAFF. As DNA, the CDR3 is TGTGCCAGCAGCTTAGGGGCCTCCCCAGCTTTCTTT. The chain is built from TRBV7-9 and TRBJ1-1; D remains ambiguous. CDR1 is SEHNR, CDR2 FQNEAQ, per germline (reference sequence). V was trimmed by 1 base and J by 10 bases, leaving 10 bases between them. CDR3 length: 12 residues.

V and J are TRBV20-1 and TRBJ2-2; D unclear. V was clipped by 2 bases and J by 1 base, with 5 bases between them. Germline CDR1 reads DFQATT; CDR2 reads SNEGSKA (reference sequence). The CDR3 is made up of 13 amino acids. DNA for the CDR3: TGCAGTGCTAGACAGCTGAACACCGGGGAGCTGTTTTTT. It codes for CSARQLNTGELFF.

Ten or more counts support this clonotype. The CDR3 DNA reads TGTGCCAGCAGTGACCTAGCGGGGGGGCCCACAGATACGCAGTATTTT. Protein product: CASSDLAGGPTDTQYF. The V and J genes are TRBV6-4 and TRBJ2-3, with 12 bases identical to TRBD2. CDR3 length equals 16 residues. Germline-derived CDR1 and CDR2 are MRHNA and SNTAGT. V lost 2 bases to trimming and J lost 2 bases; unmatched junction nucleotides: 2.